These 26 T cell receptor beta chains originate from one sample sequenced in a study of early T cells in non-severe SARS-CoV-2 infection (dated by TCRdb to the early 2020s). To prepare the library, 5' RACE was applied. The instrument given in TCRdb is NextSeq 500. The public reads were reprocessed in TCRdb via fastp at Q25 and MiXCR, keeping in-frame beta chains. Rows with a matching CDR3 protein are joined into one entry that keeps the most common DNA and genes. This sample comprises 70,000 to 95,000 distinct CDR3 sequences, roughly 15% of them detected only once. Less than 0.6% of the sample is taken by the ten largest. The material sequenced was whole blood. The receptors come from an adult who was a healthcare worker with PCR-confirmed SARS-CoV-2 infection or an uninfected control (not recorded which).

The chain joins TRBV6-1 to TRBJ1-2; D is perhaps TRBD1 (6 bases). Germline V gene sequence: CDR1 MNHNS, CDR2 SASEGT. V was cut by 6 bases and J by 8 bases, with 22 bases left in between. The CDR3 has 15 amino acids. The chain's CDR3 is CASRLIGTSLSGYTF. CDR3 bases: TGTGCCAGCAGGCTCATTGGGACATCTCTCTCAGGCTACACCTTC.

The J gene is TRBJ2-1, the V gene TRBV6-2 or TRBV6-3; D gene unclear. The CDR3 loop spans 13 amino acids. Deletions cut 2 bases from V and 5 bases from J, with 7 bases between. Germline-derived CDR1 and CDR2 are MNHEY and SVGEGT. The DNA for the CDR3 is TGTGCCAGCAGTTACGACCAAGACAATGAGCAGTTCTTC. The encoded protein is CASSYDQDNEQFF.

The V call is TRBV18, the J call TRBJ2-6; no definite D call. V lost 6 bases to trimming and J lost 4 bases, with 13 bases between them. Germline V gene data show CDR1 as KGHSH and CDR2 as LQKENI. The CDR3 sequence is 15 residues long. CDR3 sequence: CASSQYGEGANVLTF. In DNA form, the CDR3 reads TGTGCCAGCTCGCAATATGGGGAAGGGGCCAACGTCCTGACTTTC.

The chain combines TRBV29-1 with TRBJ1-1; 11 nucleotides match TRBD1. This CDR3 has 13 amino acids. Germline assignment: CDR1 SQVTM and CDR2 ANQGSEA. V gave up 7 bases and J gave up 1 base; unmatched junction bases: 2. Here the CDR3 DNA reads TGCAGCGCCGGACAGGGGGCGAACACTGAAGCTTTCTTT. Its translation: CSAGQGANTEAFF.

This clonotype was found a few times. This chain connects TRBV10-1 to TRBJ2-3; unclear D gene. The V end was cut by 2 bases, the J end by 1 base, with 10 bases between. CDR3 length equals 15 residues. The germline V gene encodes CDR1 WNHNN and CDR2 SYGVQD (reference sequence). CDR3 DNA sequence: TGCGCCAGCAGTGAGACACCCGGGCGCACAGATACGCAGTATTTT. Translation: CASSETPGRTDTQYF.

In its sample, this clonotype was seen a few times. This chain uses TRBV7-9 with TRBJ2-7; D tentatively reads TRBD1 or TRBD2 (6 bases each). The V and J ends lost 1 base and 2 bases respectively, with 9 bases between them. The germline gives CDR1 SEHNR, CDR2 FQNEAQ (reference sequence). The CDR3 runs to 14 residues. For the CDR3, the DNA is TGTGCCAGCAGCTTAGAAGGGGGGCCCTACGAGCAGTACGTC. Residues: CASSLEGGPYEQYV.

V is TRBV6-4 and J is TRBJ2-3; 7 bases are shared with TRBD1. This CDR3 spans 14 amino acids. Germline-derived CDR1 and CDR2 are MRHNA and SNTAGT. V shed 5 bases and J 2 bases; nucleotides not matched to a gene: 4. DNA for the CDR3: TGTGCCAGCAGTTGGACAGGAGCCACAGATACGCAGTATTTT. Translating gives CASSWTGATDTQYF.

This clonotype was recorded at least ten times. The chain combines TRBV2 with TRBJ2-3; 10 nucleotides agree with TRBD2. The V gene end was trimmed by 7 bases and the J gene end by 3 bases; junction bases not matched to a gene: 7. The CDR3 sequence is 15 residues long. Germline V gene lookup returns CDR1 SNHLY and CDR2 FYNNEI. CDR3 loop: CASTATSGATDTQYF. CDR3 in DNA: TGTGCCAGCACAGCAACTAGCGGGGCGACAGATACGCAGTATTTT.

This clonotype was seen repeatedly, ten times or more. The genes are TRBV12-3 or TRBV12-4 and TRBJ1-1; no reliable D call. Trimming shortened V by 7 bases and J by 7 bases, and 16 bases separated the two germline ends. This CDR3 contains 13 residues. The CDR3 nucleotides are TGTGCCAGCACTTACCCAGGCTCAGGTGAAGCTTTCTTT. Encoded protein: CASTYPGSGEAFF.

The chain uses TRBV3-1 and TRBJ1-6, with D perhaps TRBD1 (6 bases). This CDR3 region has 15 residues. Trimming removed 1 base at V and 9 bases at J, with 13 bases between. Per the germline V gene, CDR1 is LGHDT and CDR2 is YNNKEL (reference sequence). The CDR3 loop is CASSQGQAVSSPLHF. In DNA, the CDR3 is TGTGCCAGCAGCCAAGGACAGGCGGTTAGTTCACCCCTCCACTTT.

This rearrangement joins TRBV7-2 to TRBJ1-1, with D possibly being TRBD1 (6 bases). Germline CDR1 is SGHTA and CDR2 is FQGNSA. This CDR3 region has 15 residues. Trimming took off 4 bases at V and 4 bases at J, with 16 bases between the two ends. DNA for the CDR3: TGTGCCAGCAGCTGGGGGGCGGGACTGTTCACTGAAGCTTTCTTT. This translates into CASSWGAGLFTEAFF.

Ten or more counts support this clonotype. V gene TRBV21-1 combines with J gene TRBJ2-4; whether TRBD1, the table's D call, matches the DNA was not checked. TRBV21-1 corresponds to a pseudogene. The CDR3 sequence is 18 residues long. This CDR3 reads CASSKQPDSNLAKNIQYF. CDR3 DNA: TGTGCCAGCAGCAAACAACCGGACAGTAATTTAGCCAAAAACATTCAGTACTTC.

This chain connects TRBV7-3 to TRBJ2-5; D gene ambiguous. CDR3 size: 14 residues. V was pared by 5 bases and J by 5 bases, with 15 bases between. Per the germline V gene, CDR1 is SGHTA and CDR2 is FQGTGA. Here the CDR3 reads CASSDGPGHETQYF. The CDR3 DNA follows: TGTGCCAGCAGCGATGGGCCCGGCCACGAGACCCAGTACTTC.

This chain joins TRBV6-5 and TRBJ2-7; D is uncertain. CDR3 length: 13 amino acids. V lost 2 bases, J lost 4 bases, and 9 bases lay in between. The germline V gene encodes CDR1 MNHEY and CDR2 SVGAGI. The CDR3 nucleotides read TGTGCCAGCAGTTACCTTACAATATACGAGCAGTACGTC. Amino acids: CASSYLTIYEQYV.

The DNA of the CDR3 is TGTGCCAGCAGCCGGACAGGGAATATGAATTCACCCCTCCACTTT. Its protein is CASSRTGNMNSPLHF. The chain uses TRBV5-5 and TRBJ1-6, with 8 positions matching TRBD1. The V and J ends lost 4 bases and 7 bases, in that order; junction bases with no gene match: 7. From germline, CDR1 is SGHKS and CDR2 YYEKEE (reference sequence). CDR3 length: 15 residues.

The rearrangement uses TRBV29-1 and TRBJ2-1; the D is unclear. In germline, CDR1 is SQVTM, CDR2 ANQGSEA. The CDR3 spans 12 residues. The V end was cut by 4 bases, the J end by 3 bases, with 7 bases between. The DNA for the CDR3 is TGCAGCGTTGGTTCCAGCTACAATGAGCAGTTCTTC. This encodes CSVGSSYNEQFF.

This chain uses TRBV4-1 with TRBJ1-2; D is undetermined. Germline CDR1 MGHRA, CDR2 YSYEKL. The CDR3 contains 14 residues. Trimming removed 1 base from V and 7 bases from J, with 13 bases in between. CDR3 bases: TGCGCCAGCAGCCAAGTACTTCCTACTGGTGGCTACACCTTC. Translating gives CASSQVLPTGGYTF.

There are many counts of this clonotype. This chain links TRBV12-3 or TRBV12-4 with TRBJ2-1; 9 bases align to TRBD2. There are 15 residues in the CDR3. With V trimmed by 3 bases and J by 5 bases, 5 bases remained unmatched. CDR3 nucleotides: TGTGCCAGCAGTTTTCAGTCTAGCGGGAACAATGAGCAGTTCTTC. This sequence encodes CASSFQSSGNNEQFF.

The rearrangement uses TRBV5-1 and TRBJ1-1, with D unclear. The CDR3 runs 15 residues. Per germline, CDR1 SGHRS and CDR2 YFSETQ. V lost 0 bases to trimming and J lost 3 bases, with 12 bases between them. CDR3 nucleotide sequence: TGCGCCAGCAGCTTGGAAGGGAATGTAGACACTGAAGCTTTCTTT. It codes for CASSLEGNVDTEAFF.

The V gene is TRBV29-1, the J gene TRBJ2-3; D remains unclear. Germline lookup yields CDR1 SQVTM and CDR2 ANQGSEA. The CDR3 contains 13 residues. V lost 3 bases, J lost 1 base, and 8 bases lay in between. The CDR3 here is CSVEISGTDTQYF. The CDR3 DNA follows: TGCAGCGTTGAGATATCGGGCACAGATACGCAGTATTTT.

The chain uses TRBV11-2 and TRBJ2-5; D tentatively fits TRBD1 or TRBD2 (6 bases each). The CDR3 has 15 residues. Germline assignment: CDR1 SGHAT and CDR2 FQNNGV. V dropped 3 bases and J dropped 4 bases, with 15 bases sitting between them. CDR3 in amino acids: CASSLERGAGETQYF. In DNA form, the CDR3 reads TGTGCCAGCAGCTTGGAGAGGGGGGCAGGAGAGACCCAGTACTTC.

The chain combines TRBV29-1 with TRBJ2-1, with TRBD1 matching 7 bases. The ends lost 4 bases at V and 7 bases at J; junction bases unmatched: 16. The CDR3 covers 16 residues. Germline loops: CDR1 SQVTM, CDR2 ANQGSEA. The DNA for the CDR3 is TGCAGCGTTGCTTCGATGTCGGGACAGCAAAAAAATGAGCAGTTCTTC. This sequence encodes CSVASMSGQQKNEQFF.

The rearrangement uses TRBV18 and TRBJ2-2; no clear D gene. The germline V gene encodes CDR1 KGHSH and CDR2 LQKENI. The CDR3 has 15 residues. V was cut by 2 bases and J by 3 bases, with 10 bases left in between. The CDR3 loop reads CASSPAIGDTGELFF. As DNA, the CDR3 is TGTGCCAGCTCACCAGCGATTGGGGACACCGGGGAGCTGTTTTTT.

In this sample, this clonotype turned up many times. The V gene is TRBV7-6, the J gene TRBJ2-3; TRBD2 might be the D (6 bases). Germline CDR1 reads SGHVS; CDR2 reads FNYEAQ. The CDR3 runs 17 residues. The V and J ends lost 0 bases and 1 base respectively, with 14 bases between them. This chain's CDR3 is CASSLAPRGGGTDTQYF. In nucleotides, the CDR3 is TGTGCCAGCAGCTTAGCGCCGAGAGGCGGGGGCACAGATACGCAGTATTTT.

This clonotype has just a few counts. The chain is built from TRBV12-3 or TRBV12-4 and TRBJ2-1, with unresolved D. Trimming removed 4 bases from V and 0 bases from J, with 10 bases in between. The CDR3 contains 15 residues. The CDR3 reads CASSSPYPSYNEQFF. CDR3 coding DNA: TGTGCCAGCAGTTCACCTTACCCCTCCTACAATGAGCAGTTCTTC.

The chain recombines TRBV30 with TRBJ1-2; a possible D gene is TRBD1 (5 bases). Per germline, CDR1 GTSNPN and CDR2 SVGIG (reference sequence). The CDR3 covers 14 residues. Between the trimmed V and J ends, which lost 0 bases and 8 bases, there was a span of 16 bases. DNA of the CDR3: TGTGCCTGGAGTGTACAGAATAGGGGCTGGGGCTACACCTTC. Encoded protein: CAWSVQNRGWGYTF.